This record concerns one TCR beta chain sequence. Its target antigen remains unknown. Nothing much larger sits one base from this clone, and base qualities are not available. Participants in the prospective study were enrolled through a virtual design, were aged roughly 18 to 100 years, and lived in roughly 24 United States geographic areas. In the prospective study, participants were assigned to cohorts based on the clinical history participants reported in a screening survey and a study questionnaire. Exposed participants had been in contact, within 2 weeks of entering the study, with a person who had a PCR-confirmed or clinician-diagnosed case of COVID-19. Each participant in the prospective study had whole blood, serum and a nasopharyngeal or oropharyngeal swab collected by mobile phlebotomists. Participants in the prospective study had the option to provide additional blood draws and questionnaires over an approximately 2-month period. Prospective study blood samples were shipped either frozen or at room temperature before DNA extraction.

This sample is part of a study of blood T cell repertoires in COVID-19 (dated by TCRdb to about 2020). For the wider study: The collaborator samples originated in the United States, Italy and Spain and spanned the acute and convalescent phases of COVID-19. The material from the prospective study consisted of cDNA or gDNA derived from T cells, B-cell-depleted T cells, or PBMCs. Subjects who had been exposed to COVID-19, were actively infected with it, or had recovered from it provided the deeply sampled blood TCRbeta repertoires that made up the dataset. The repertoires were released in a freely available public database intended as a resource for research on the immune response to SARS-CoV-2. The samples were drawn from the first 160 participants of the ongoing ImmuneRACE study and from 1,200 or so subjects provided by 6 global collaborators. The sample metadata nearly always contained a de-identified subject ID, COVID-19 status, age in years and sex. Where HLA class I and class II types were available, the types were taken from metadata supplied by the sample provider, not from assay-based typing.

The CDR3, from cysteine to phenylalanine, totals 15 residues. Only CDR3 DNA is held: 45 bases, read in frame from base 1. CDR1 SGHRS and CDR2 YFSETQ are derived from the germline V gene. V loses 4 bases, J loses 0 bases, and the germline ends lie 14 bases apart. TCRbeta CDR3 regions were amplified from genomic DNA by means of the immunoSEQ Assay, a bias-controlled multiplex PCR. On the study's bioinformatics: Nucleated cell counts per sample were estimated from amplification of reference gene primers within the assay. To quantify the absolute abundance of each unique TCRbeta CDR3 rearrangement, sequence reads were collapsed and filtered. Productive Simpson clonality was computed per sample as the square root of Simpson's diversity index over productive rearrangements. What TCRdb holds here is the immuneACCESS table cut down to in-frame rearrangements. Part of the clones is not present; checked against another copy, under half of the missing clones reflect an unresolved V gene, and the others are unexplained. V, J and clone size are taken as reported in that table, and D and trimming were inferred from the DNA itself. Here the sample has fewer than 250,000 clones; 90% occur a single time. The top ten clonotypes cover roughly 16% of the sample.

The investigation overall reported the following: The quantity of clinical and demographic metadata differed by source and by participant and was supplied without curation.

The sequence joins TRBV5-1 to TRBJ2-7; 5 matching bases give a weak D call of TRBD1. The sequenced sample was PBMCs or T cells enriched from blood (not recorded which). The clonotype comes from a man aged 25-40 years who had been exposed to COVID-19. The sequenced DNA: TGCGCCAGCAGCCCCCCTAGGGGATTCTCCTACGAGCAGTACTTC. Its protein is CASSPPRGFSYEQYF. With the portions outside the CDR3 filled from the reference TRBV5-1 and TRBJ2-7 genes, the complete variable region becomes KAGVTQTPRYLIKTRGQQVTLSCSPISGHRSVSWYQQTPGQGLQFLFEYFSETQRNKGNFPGRFSGRQFSNSRSEMNVSTLELGDSALYLCASSPPRGFSYEQYFGPGTRLTVT.